This T cell receptor (beta chain) was obtained from a study of blood T cell repertoires in COVID-19. The V segment lost 5 bases and the J segment 1 base; nucleotides outside the gene matches: 10. Germline values: CDR1 SGHVS, CDR2 FQNEAQ. This CDR3 region has 16 residues. Assay: immunoSEQ multiplex PCR; the TCRdb copy retains only in-frame clones and omits some. In the table there are around 380,000 clones, around 84% of which are singletons. Sequenced: peripheral blood. This sequence originates from a human donor with acute or convalescent COVID-19. The donor label of this sample is uncertain. The rearrangement uses TRBV7-8 and TRBJ1-1; 7 nucleotides align to TRBD1. The CDR3 nucleotides read TGTGCCAGCAGCGTTGGAAGGGGGCCCCAGAACACTGAAGCTTTCTTT. It encodes CASSVGRGPQNTEAFF.